The sequence of this T cell receptor (beta chain) was determined in a study of beta chain features in type 1 diabetes. Overall study: All of the samples together had 95 million to 140 million sorted cells examined. Overall study findings and caveats: Type 1 diabetes patients had moderately but significantly shorter TCRB CDR3s in all four CD4+ subsets. For type 1 diabetes patients, VDJ junctions showed fewer insertions and more deletions.

Via the markers CD45RO/CCR7/CD25/CD127/CD95/CD27, stem cell-like memory, regulatory, central memory and naive CD4+ cells were sorted. Purity of each sorted population was above 98%. Expressed TCRB transcripts were sequenced, since all the RNA that had been isolated was reverse transcribed. The repertoire was sequenced with immunoSEQ multiplex PCR; TCRdb's copy has only in-frame clones and lacks some. The repertoire includes 150,000 to 180,000 clones, about 9.3% of them detected once, and more than 0.4% sits in the top ten. This clone has a handful of counts. Antigen specificity is unknown. One junction end does not reproduce the germline sequence, and a read error may be involved. Sequencing was done on a sample of central memory CD4+ T cells from blood. The origin of this receptor is a man aged 25 to 40 with type 1 diabetes.

In nucleotides, the CDR3 is TGTGCCAGCAACGTAGCGGGGTTCAGTTCGTACAATGAGCAGTTCTTC. Translation: CASNVAGFSSYNEQFF. The V and J genes are TRBV9 and TRBJ2-1, with 8 bases matching TRBD2. The CDR3 contains 16 residues. The germline CDR1 and CDR2 sequences are SGDLS and YYNGEE.